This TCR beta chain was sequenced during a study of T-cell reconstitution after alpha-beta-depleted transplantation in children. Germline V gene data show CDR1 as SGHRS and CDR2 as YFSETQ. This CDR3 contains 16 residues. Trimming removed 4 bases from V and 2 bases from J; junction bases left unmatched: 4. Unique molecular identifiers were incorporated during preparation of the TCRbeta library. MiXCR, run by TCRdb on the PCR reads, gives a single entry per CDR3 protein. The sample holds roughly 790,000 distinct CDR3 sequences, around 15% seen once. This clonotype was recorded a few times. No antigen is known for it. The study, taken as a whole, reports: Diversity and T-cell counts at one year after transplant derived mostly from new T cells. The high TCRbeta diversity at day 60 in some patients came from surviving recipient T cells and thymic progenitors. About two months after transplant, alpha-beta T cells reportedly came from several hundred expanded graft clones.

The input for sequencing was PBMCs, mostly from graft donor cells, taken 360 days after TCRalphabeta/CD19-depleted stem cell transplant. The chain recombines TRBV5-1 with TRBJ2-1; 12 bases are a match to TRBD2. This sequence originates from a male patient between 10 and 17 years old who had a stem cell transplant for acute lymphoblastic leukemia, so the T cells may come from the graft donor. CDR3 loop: CASSGRLAGAYNEQFF. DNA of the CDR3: TGCGCCAGCAGCGGAAGACTAGCGGGAGCCTACAATGAGCAGTTCTTC.